Sequencing of this TCR beta chain was carried out in a study of identical twins. The study's findings and limits: Weaker excess sharing between twins was seen in beta out-of-frame sequences. Monozygotic twin pairs showed more out-of-frame TCR alpha sharing than models estimated.

This clonotype was counted a few times. What it recognizes is unknown. With template switching, a universal primer site was added, and the cDNA carried unique molecular identifiers. TCRdb passed the 5' RACE reads through MiXCR, listing each CDR3 protein once. The table has roughly 1.6 million distinct CDR3 sequences, under 35% seen once; the top ten hold about 0.27%. Healthy Caucasians were all of the donors. The germline CDR1 and CDR2 sequences are PRHDT and FYEKMQ (reference sequence). Between the trimmed V and J ends, which lost 3 bases and 3 bases, there was a span of 20 bases. This CDR3 is 17 amino acids long.

Sequencing used cord blood. The genes are TRBV13 and TRBJ1-2, with unresolved D. This TCR was sampled from a newborn girl in good health. The CDR3 bases are TGTGCCAGCAGCTTGAATCGGGTCGGCCTTGTGGACTATGGCTACACCTTC. Residues: CASSLNRVGLVDYGYTF. Complete variable domain (other parts from reference TRBV13 and TRBJ1-2): AAGVIQSPRHLIKEKRETATLKCYPIPRHDTVYWYQQGPGQDPQFLISFYEKMQSDKGSIPDRFSAQQFSDYHSELNMSSLELGDSALYFCASSLNRVGLVDYGYTFGSGTRLTVV.